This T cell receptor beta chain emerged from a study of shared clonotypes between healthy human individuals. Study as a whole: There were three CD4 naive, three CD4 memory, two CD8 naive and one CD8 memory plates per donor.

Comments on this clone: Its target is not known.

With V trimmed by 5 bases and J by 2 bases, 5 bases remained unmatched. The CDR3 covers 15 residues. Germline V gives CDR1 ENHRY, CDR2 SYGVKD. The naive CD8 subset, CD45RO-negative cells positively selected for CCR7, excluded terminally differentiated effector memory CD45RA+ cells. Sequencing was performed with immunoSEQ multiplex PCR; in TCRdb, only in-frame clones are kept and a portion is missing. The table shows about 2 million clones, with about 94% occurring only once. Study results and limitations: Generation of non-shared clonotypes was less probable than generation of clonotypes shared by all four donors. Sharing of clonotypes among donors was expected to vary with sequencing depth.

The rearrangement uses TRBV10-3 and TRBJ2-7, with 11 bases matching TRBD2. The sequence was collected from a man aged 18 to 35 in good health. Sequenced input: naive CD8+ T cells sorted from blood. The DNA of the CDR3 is TGTGCCATCAGTCATCCGGGACTAGCGGCCTACGAGCAGTACTTC. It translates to CAISHPGLAAYEQYF.